What follows are 23 T cell receptor beta chains derived from one specimen sequenced in a study of CD8 T cells in ankylosing spondylitis. TCRdb passed the 5' RACE reads through MiXCR, listing each CDR3 protein once. In the table there are around 150,000 distinct CDR3 sequences, around 42% of which are singletons. Sequencing used synovial fluid, either unsorted or a sorted T cell fraction (not recorded which). The receptors shown here come from a male donor with ankylosing spondylitis.

This clonotype has only a few counts. The rearrangement uses TRBV19 and TRBJ2-7; perhaps TRBD1 as D (6 bases). This CDR3 has 14 residues. With 3 bases removed from V and 4 bases from J, the gap between germline ends came to 13 bases. Germline V CDR1 and CDR2: LNHDA, SQIVND (reference sequence). The CDR3 bases are TGTGCCAGTAGTATTCTCTGGGGGCGGTACGAGCAGTACTTC. Amino acids: CASSILWGRYEQYF.

This chain links TRBV13 with TRBJ2-1; 7 bases fit TRBD1. In germline, CDR1 is PRHDT, CDR2 FYEKMQ (reference sequence). The length of the CDR3 is 13 residues. V was pared by 6 bases and J by 4 bases, with 3 bases of the junction left unmatched. In nucleotides, the CDR3 is TGTGCCAGCAGTGGACAGGTTTACAATGAGCAGTTCTTC. Translating it yields CASSGQVYNEQFF.

The gene calls are TRBV18 and TRBJ1-3, with a weak D call TRBD1 (5 bases). The V gene's germline CDR1 is KGHSH and CDR2 LQKENI. The ends were cut back, 3 bases at V and 0 bases at J, with 15 bases in the middle. CDR3 length: 17 amino acids. CDR3 residues: CASSPYYHDSSGNTIYF. CDR3 bases: TGTGCCAGCTCACCCTACTACCACGACAGCTCTGGAAACACCATATATTTT.

This clonotype was found a few times. V is TRBV4-1 and J is TRBJ2-6; 9 bases are shared with TRBD1. The CDR3 runs to 20 residues. J gave up 0 bases and V 2 bases, and 11 bases lay outside the gene matches. CDR1 MGHRA and CDR2 YSYEKL come from the germline V gene. This CDR3 is CASSQHHGTGYFSGANVLTF. As DNA, the CDR3 is TGCGCCAGCAGCCAACACCATGGGACAGGGTATTTCTCTGGGGCCAACGTCCTGACTTTC.

The chain links TRBV29-1 to TRBJ1-2; D not certain. The germline CDR1 and CDR2 sequences are SQVTM and ANQGSEA. This CDR3 region has 14 residues. V was shortened by 7 bases and J by 7 bases, with 22 bases between the two germline ends. CDR3 amino acids: CSAIDLGTPGGYTF. The CDR3 DNA reads as TGCAGCGCCATTGACCTAGGCACCCCAGGTGGCTACACCTTC.

The rearrangement uses TRBV19 and TRBJ1-5; TRBD1 aligns across 9 bases. This CDR3 spans 15 amino acids. Per the germline V gene, CDR1 is LNHDA and CDR2 is SQIVND (reference sequence). Germline trimming cut 6 bases from V and 7 bases from J; bases unmatched to any gene: 10. CDR3 coding DNA: TGTGCCAGTAGATCCGGGACAGGGCTCGGGCAGCCCCAGCATTTT. Amino acid sequence: CASRSGTGLGQPQHF.

In its sample, this clonotype was seen once. The chain recombines TRBV7-9 with TRBJ2-2, with a weak D call TRBD1 (5 bases). The CDR3 totals 15 residues. V was trimmed by 1 base and J by 6 bases, leaving 12 bases between them. The germline V gene has CDR1 SEHNR and CDR2 FQNEAQ (reference sequence). CDR3 amino acids: CASSLGRGTAGELFF. In nucleotides, the CDR3 is TGTGCCAGCAGCTTAGGAAGGGGAACGGCCGGGGAGCTGTTTTTT.

This clonotype came up a few times. The V call is TRBV5-1, the J call TRBJ2-3; D not certain. The CDR3 spans 14 residues. Germline assignment: CDR1 SGHRS and CDR2 YFSETQ. V lost 0 bases to trimming and J lost 6 bases, with 11 bases between them. The chain's CDR3 is CASSLVPRWDTQYF. CDR3 DNA: TGCGCCAGCAGCTTGGTCCCTCGATGGGATACGCAGTATTTT.

The chain recombines TRBV5-1 with TRBJ1-1; D is unclear. V gave up 6 bases and J gave up 4 bases, with 13 bases separating them. Germline V gene data show CDR1 as SGHRS and CDR2 as YFSETQ. The CDR3 has 13 residues. Here the CDR3 DNA reads TGCGCCAGCAAAGTACCAGCGAGCACTGAAGCTTTCTTT. As protein: CASKVPASTEAFF.

This clonotype showed up just a few times. This sequence joins TRBV7-6 and TRBJ1-6; D may be TRBD1 (5 bases). The CDR3 totals 14 residues. Germline V CDR1 and CDR2: SGHVS, FNYEAQ. Trimming removed 5 bases at V and 4 bases at J, with 9 bases between. CDR3 bases: TGTGCCAGCAGCAGCAGGGAATATAATTCACCCCTCCACTTT. This encodes CASSSREYNSPLHF.

This sequence joins TRBV5-5 and TRBJ2-7, with 8 nucleotides matching TRBD2. The CDR3 covers 18 residues. J was trimmed by 0 bases and V by 4 bases; bases with no gene match: 15. The germline V gene encodes CDR1 SGHKS and CDR2 YYEKEE (reference sequence). The CDR3 DNA is TGTGCCAGCAGCGTGGGTCCTTTTGACCGGGGGGGCTCCTACGAGCAGTACTTC. Translation: CASSVGPFDRGGSYEQYF.

The gene calls are TRBV9 and TRBJ2-1, with D maybe TRBD2 (6 bases). The V gene lost 2 bases and the J gene lost 2 bases, with 11 bases spanning the gap. The germline V gene has CDR1 SGDLS and CDR2 YYNGEE. CDR3 length: 15 amino acids. The CDR3 bases are TGTGCCAGCAGCGTGGAGGGTGTAGCCTACAATGAGCAGTTCTTC. Its protein is CASSVEGVAYNEQFF.

J is TRBJ2-7 and V is TRBV13, with D perhaps TRBD2 (5 bases). V lost 5 bases to trimming and J lost 3 bases, with 17 bases between them. The CDR3 extends over 15 amino acids. Germline V gene lookup returns CDR1 PRHDT and CDR2 FYEKMQ (reference sequence). CDR3 amino acids: CASSQTLAGYYEQYF. The CDR3 DNA sequence: TGTGCCAGCAGCCAAACCCTAGCAGGTTACTACGAGCAGTACTTC.

V is TRBV20-1 and J is TRBJ2-7, with 14 bases fitting TRBD2. Germline values: CDR1 DFQATT, CDR2 SNEGSKA (reference sequence). Germline trimming cut 0 bases from V and 3 bases from J; bases unmatched to any gene: 1. There are 15 residues in the CDR3. DNA of the CDR3: TGCAGTGCTAGAGAGGGGACTAGCGGGAGCTACGAGCAGTACTTC. Its translation: CSAREGTSGSYEQYF.

The V and J genes are TRBV4-2 and TRBJ2-7; 10 positions match TRBD2. The CDR3 consists of 17 residues. CDR1 LGHNA and CDR2 YNFKEQ come from the germline V gene. V trimming: 1 base; J trimming: 2 bases; junction bases outside the gene matches: 8. The CDR3 DNA reads as TGTGCCAGCAGCCAAGTTGTATCACTAGCGGGGACCTACGAGCAGTACTTC. This gives the protein CASSQVVSLAGTYEQYF.

The chain uses TRBV30 and TRBJ2-1; no clear D gene. Trimming left V 3 bases short and J 0 bases short, with 9 bases between. The CDR3 has 14 residues. Per the germline V gene, CDR1 is GTSNPN and CDR2 is SVGIG (reference sequence). For the CDR3, the DNA is TGTGCCTGGAGGAGGTGGAGCTCCTACAATGAGCAGTTCTTC. Protein: CAWRRWSSYNEQFF.

The chain links TRBV3-1 to TRBJ1-6; weak D call: TRBD1 (5 bases). Trimming pared 7 bases from V and 7 bases from J, leaving 17 bases between. Germline V CDR1 and CDR2: LGHDT, YNNKEL (reference sequence). This CDR3 is built from 15 residues. In nucleotides, the CDR3 is TGTGCCAGCACCCCCAGTGGGGCCTGGAATTCACCCCTCCACTTT. Protein sequence: CASTPSGAWNSPLHF. Full variable domain (remainder filled in from reference TRBV3-1 and TRBJ1-6): DTAVSQTPKYLVTQMGNDKSIKCEQNLGHDTMYWYKQDSKKFLKIMFSYNNKELIINETVPNRFSPKSPDKAHLNLHINSLELGDSAVYFCASTPSGAWNSPLHFGNGTRLTVT.

This chain connects TRBV27 to TRBJ2-7; TRBD1 aligns across 9 bases. The CDR3 has 20 amino acids. Germline CDR1 reads MNHEY; CDR2 reads SMNVEV (reference sequence). V lost 5 bases and J lost 4; bases outside the gene matches: 24. Here the CDR3 DNA reads TGTGCCAGCAGTAAAGTCCGCCCCGGGACAGGGCCCGGTGGGATTTACGAGCAGTACTTC. Protein sequence: CASSKVRPGTGPGGIYEQYF.

This clonotype was counted once. The chain employs TRBV6-5 and TRBJ1-2; perhaps TRBD1 as D (5 bases). CDR3 length: 16 amino acids. Trimming cost V 2 bases and J 0 bases, with 13 bases left between them. CDR1 is MNHEY and CDR2 is SVGAGI in the germline V gene. The CDR3 loop is CASSYQQAIPNYGYTF. The CDR3, as DNA: TGTGCCAGCAGTTACCAACAGGCGATACCTAACTATGGCTACACCTTC.

This clonotype was recorded many times. The chain is built from TRBV20-1 and TRBJ1-2; 8 bases line up with TRBD1. Germline CDR1 DFQATT, CDR2 SNEGSKA (reference sequence). Unmatched junction bases numbered 17, after V lost 6 bases and J lost 8 bases. This CDR3 has 15 amino acids. CDR3 amino acids: CSAQPVGQDSTGYTF. The CDR3 nucleotides are TGCAGTGCCCAGCCTGTGGGACAGGACTCCACCGGCTACACCTTC.

The chain has TRBV12-3 or TRBV12-4 and TRBJ1-4, with D tentatively TRBD1 (6 bases). V was cut by 4 bases and J by 5 bases, with 11 bases left in between. This CDR3 has 14 residues. For the CDR3, the DNA is TGTGCCAGCAGTTCGAGAGGGGGAAATGAAAAACTGTTTTTT. This sequence encodes CASSSRGGNEKLFF.

V gene TRBV29-1 combines with J gene TRBJ2-7; possible D gene TRBD2, 7 bases. The length of the CDR3 is 16 residues. Germline V CDR1 and CDR2: SQVTM, ANQGSEA. Trimming removed 2 bases from V and 4 bases from J, with 21 bases in between. The CDR3 DNA sequence: TGCAGCGTTGAAAAGCCCGTGCCGGGGGGCGAGTACGAGCAGTACTTC. This codes for CSVEKPVPGGEYEQYF.

This clonotype has only a few counts. The chain has TRBV3-1 and TRBJ2-1, with D hard to call. Trimming removed 0 bases from V and 2 bases from J, with 17 bases in between. Germline loops: CDR1 LGHDT, CDR2 YNNKEL (reference sequence). There are 18 residues in the CDR3. This CDR3 reads CASSQEPPLLIAYNEQFF. The CDR3 DNA sequence: TGTGCCAGCAGCCAAGAACCCCCGCTCCTTATCGCCTACAATGAGCAGTTCTTC.